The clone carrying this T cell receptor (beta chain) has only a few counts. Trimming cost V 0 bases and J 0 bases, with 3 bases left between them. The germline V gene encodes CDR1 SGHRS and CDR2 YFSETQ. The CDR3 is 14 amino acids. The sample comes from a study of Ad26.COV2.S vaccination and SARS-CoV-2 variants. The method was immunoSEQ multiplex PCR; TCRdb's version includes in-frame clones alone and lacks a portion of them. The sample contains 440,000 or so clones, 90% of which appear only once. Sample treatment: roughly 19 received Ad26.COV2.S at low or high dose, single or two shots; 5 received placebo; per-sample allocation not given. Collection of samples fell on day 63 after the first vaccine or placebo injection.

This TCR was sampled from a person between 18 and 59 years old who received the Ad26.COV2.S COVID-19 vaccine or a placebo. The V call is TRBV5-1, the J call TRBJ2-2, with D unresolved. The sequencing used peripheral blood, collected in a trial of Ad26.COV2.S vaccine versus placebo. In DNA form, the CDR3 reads TGCGCCAGCAGCTTGGATGCGAACACCGGGGAGCTGTTTTTT. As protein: CASSLDANTGELFF.